This is a list of T cell receptor beta chains from one sample in a study of blood T cell repertoires in COVID-19. The assay was immunoSEQ multiplex PCR, and TCRdb's table has in-frame clones only and misses some. The data contain 13,000 or so clones, roughly 83% of them singletons. Sequenced material: peripheral blood. All receptors derive from a man aged 40-49 years with active or convalescent COVID-19. The CDR3 runs from the conserved cysteine through the conserved F or W. Fields, in order: V gene, J gene, clone size, D gene, CDR3 protein, CDR3 DNA. D genes are given only for firm matches. Not all rows give a size; the values are once, few, many and, for expanded clones, a class.

TRBV4-1	TRBJ1-3	NA	TRBD1	CASSQEGTGGYGNTIYF	TGCGCCAGCAGCCAAGAGGGAACAGGGGGCTATGGAAACACCATATATTTT
TRBV12-3/TRBV12-4	TRBJ2-3	NA	NA	CASSPDSTDTQYF	TGTGCCAGCAGTCCGGACAGTACAGATACGCAGTATTTT
TRBV5-5	TRBJ1-4	NA	TRBD1	CASSLGTGGEKLFF	TGTGCCAGCAGCTTGGGGACAGGGGGTGAAAAACTGTTTTTT
TRBV10-2	TRBJ1-4	NA	TRBD1	CASRGQANEKLFF	TGCGCCAGCAGAGGACAGGCAAATGAAAAACTGTTTTTT
TRBV29-1	TRBJ1-1	NA	TRBD1	CSAEQGSNTEAFF	TGCAGCGCGGAACAGGGGTCAAACACTGAAGCTTTCTTT
TRBV27	TRBJ2-7	NA	NA	CASSFDGNFYEQYF	TGTGCCAGCAGTTTCGACGGGAACTTCTACGAGCAGTACTTC
TRBV11-2	TRBJ1-4	NA	NA	CASSVVPGHQPF	TGTGCCAGCAGCGTAGTACCGGGACACCAACCATTT
TRBV27	TRBJ2-7	few	TRBD1	CASSGTGGYEQYF	TGTGCCAGCAGTGGGACAGGGGGCTACGAGCAGTACTTC
TRBV7-2	TRBJ1-5	NA	NA	CASSLVTGSNQPQHF	TGTGCCAGCAGCTTAGTAACAGGGAGCAATCAGCCCCAGCATTTT
TRBV9	TRBJ1-1	NA	TRBD1	CASSVVTGAEAFF	TGTGCCAGCAGCGTAGTAACAGGGGCTGAAGCTTTCTTT
TRBV27	TRBJ2-7	NA	TRBD1	CASSLKAPTFFGLRQGFYEQYF	TGTGCCAGCAGTTTGAAAGCACCCACGTTCTTCGGCCTGCGACAGGGGTTCTACGAGCAGTACTTC
TRBV4-1	TRBJ1-2	NA	NA	CASSQVPREANGYTF	TGCGCCAGCAGCCAAGTCCCCAGGGAGGCAAATGGCTACACCTTC
TRBV2	TRBJ1-2	NA	TRBD1	CASSVQGAQGDGYTF	TGTGCCAGCAGCGTACAGGGGGCGCAGGGGGATGGCTACACCTTC
TRBV5-6	TRBJ1-5	few	NA	CASSRTDSNQPQHF	TGTGCCAGCAGCCGGACTGATAGCAATCAGCCCCAGCATTTT
TRBV6-5	TRBJ2-5	NA	NA	CASVLAPGETQYF	TGTGCCAGCGTTCTAGCCCCGGGCGAGACCCAGTACTTC
TRBV5-4	TRBJ2-3	NA	TRBD2	CASSLRLAGGPTDTQYF	TGTGCCAGCAGCTTAAGACTAGCGGGGGGGCCCACAGATACGCAGTATTTT
TRBV4-2	TRBJ2-3	few	TRBD2	CASSRVPGLETDTQYF	TGTGCCAGCAGCCGGGTACCGGGACTAGAAACAGATACGCAGTATTTT
TRBV7-2	TRBJ2-5	NA	TRBD2	CASSFSSGGAGETQYF	TGTGCCAGCAGCTTCTCTAGCGGGGGGGCCGGGGAGACCCAGTACTTC
TRBV6-1	TRBJ1-3	NA	NA	CASSEHGRSGNTIYF	TGTGCCAGCAGTGAACATGGCCGCTCGGGAAACACCATATATTTT
TRBV4-1	TRBJ2-6	few	TRBD1	CASTPGQGSSGANVLTF	TGCGCCAGCACCCCGGGACAGGGGAGCTCTGGGGCCAACGTCCTGACTTTC
TRBV12-5	TRBJ2-7	NA	TRBD2	CASGLVRGLAQGDEQYF	TGTGCTAGTGGTTTGGTGCGGGGACTAGCGCAGGGGGACGAGCAGTACTTC
TRBV12-3/TRBV12-4	TRBJ1-1	NA	TRBD1	CASTQTGEAEAFF	TGTGCCAGCACTCAAACAGGGGAAGCTGAAGCTTTCTTT
TRBV27	TRBJ2-1	NA	NA	CASSSHRIGYNEQFF	TGTGCCAGCAGTTCTCACAGGATAGGGTACAATGAGCAGTTCTTC
TRBV10-3	TRBJ2-3	NA	NA	CAGASGSTDTQYF	TGTGCGGGGGCTAGCGGCAGCACAGATACGCAGTATTTT
TRBV4-2	TRBJ2-7	few	TRBD1	CASSQGDTGGYEQYF	TGTGCCAGCAGCCAAGGAGACACAGGGGGCTACGAGCAGTACTTC
TRBV9	TRBJ2-2	NA	NA	CASSELSGELFF	TGTGCCAGCAGCGAGCTTAGCGGGGAGCTGTTTTTT
TRBV19	TRBJ1-1	NA	TRBD1	CASGQGAGAFF	TGTGCCAGTGGACAGGGGGCTGGAGCTTTCTTT
TRBV28	TRBJ1-4	few	NA	CASSLAPGVVLEKLFF	TGTGCCAGCAGTTTGGCCCCCGGGGTCGTATTGGAAAAACTGTTTTTT
TRBV7-6	TRBJ1-2	NA	NA	CASRGADYGYTF	TGTGCCTCCCGTGGGGCTGACTATGGCTACACCTTC
TRBV2	TRBJ1-6	once	NA	CASSENEGAFSNSPLHF	TGTGCCAGCAGTGAAAATGAGGGTGCGTTCAGTAATTCACCCCTCCACTTT
TRBV4-1	TRBJ2-5	once	TRBD2	CASSLLAGGRETQYF	TGCGCCAGCAGCCTATTAGCGGGGGGGCGGGAGACCCAGTACTTC
TRBV9	TRBJ1-1	NA	NA	CASTGVGRSGRTEAFF	TGTGCCAGCACCGGCGTGGGTCGTTCAGGCAGGACTGAAGCTTTCTTT
TRBV6-6	TRBJ2-5	NA	NA	CASSLQGGLETQYF	TGTGCCAGCAGCTTACAGGGAGGGCTAGAGACCCAGTACTTC
TRBV7-9	TRBJ2-1	NA	NA	CASSFERDFSSYNEQFF	TGTGCCAGCAGCTTCGAAAGGGACTTCAGCTCCTACAATGAGCAGTTCTTC
TRBV19	TRBJ1-5	NA	TRBD1	CASSGQGVYQPQHF	TGTGCCAGTAGTGGACAGGGTGTCTACCAGCCCCAGCATTTT
TRBV10-3	TRBJ2-1	NA	NA	CAIRDGSTYNEQFF	TGTGCCATCAGAGACGGGTCCACTTACAATGAGCAGTTCTTC
TRBV5-1	TRBJ2-1	NA	TRBD2	CASSPDSGRNEQFF	TGCGCCAGCAGCCCCGACTCCGGGAGGAATGAGCAGTTCTTC
TRBV28	TRBJ2-5	NA	TRBD2	CASRAGRAFQETQYF	TGTGCCAGCAGGGCGGGGAGGGCTTTCCAAGAGACCCAGTACTTC
TRBV7-9	TRBJ2-3	few	TRBD2	CASRPTSGGADTQYF	TGTGCCAGCAGACCCACTAGCGGGGGGGCAGATACGCAGTATTTT
TRBV12-5	TRBJ1-5	few	NA	CASGLGEDLPQHF	TGTGCTAGTGGTCTGGGGGAGGACTTGCCCCAGCATTTT